The T cell receptor beta chain under discussion was sequenced for a study of cytomegalovirus exposure and HLA in healthy donors. Study-wide results and limits: In vitro testing confirmed a few CMV-associated chains as specific for CMV antigens. Most subjects' HLA-A and HLA-B alleles were reportedly predicted from TCR beta sequences.

The CDR3 has 13 amino acids. Germline values: CDR1 MNHEY, CDR2 SVGAGI. V shed 11 bases, J shed 6 bases, and the junction held 8 bases outside the gene matches. Both 60 Vbeta primers and 13 Jbeta primers went into the PCR. Method: immunoSEQ multiplex PCR; TCRdb's copy keeps in-frame clones and lacks some. The table shows 150,000 to 200,000 clones, with 76% occurring only once. Notes on this clone: Its antigen remains unidentified.

The donors comprised healthy bone marrow donors. Sampled while nominally healthy, donors likely had unrecorded immune exposures. This chain connects TRBV6-5 to TRBJ2-1; 9 bases fit TRBD2. Sequences were obtained from PBMCs. The receptor's source is a male donor in good health and CMV-seronegative. The CDR3 coding sequence is TGTGCCTCCCAGCGGGGGGAGGCCAATGAGCAGTTCTTC. Residues: CASQRGEANEQFF.